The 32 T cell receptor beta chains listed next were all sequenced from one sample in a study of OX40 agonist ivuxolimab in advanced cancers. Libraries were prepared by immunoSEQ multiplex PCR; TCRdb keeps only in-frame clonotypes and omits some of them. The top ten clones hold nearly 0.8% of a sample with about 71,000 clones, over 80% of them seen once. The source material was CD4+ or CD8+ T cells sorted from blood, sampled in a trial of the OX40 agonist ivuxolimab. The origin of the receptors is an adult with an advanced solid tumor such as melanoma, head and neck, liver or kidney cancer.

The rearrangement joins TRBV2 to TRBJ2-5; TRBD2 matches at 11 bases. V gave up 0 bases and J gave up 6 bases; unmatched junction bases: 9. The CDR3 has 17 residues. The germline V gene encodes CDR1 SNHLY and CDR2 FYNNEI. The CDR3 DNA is TGTGCCAGCAGTGAAGCGCCCTTAGCGGGAGGGCCGAAGACCCAGTACTTC. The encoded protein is CASSEAPLAGGPKTQYF. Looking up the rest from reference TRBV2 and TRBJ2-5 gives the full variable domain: EPEVTQTPSHQVTQMGQEVILRCVPISNHLYFYWYRQILGQKVEFLVSFYNNEISEKSEIFDDQFSVERPDGSNFTLKIRSTKLEDSAMYFCASSEAPLAGGPKTQYFGPGTRLLVL.

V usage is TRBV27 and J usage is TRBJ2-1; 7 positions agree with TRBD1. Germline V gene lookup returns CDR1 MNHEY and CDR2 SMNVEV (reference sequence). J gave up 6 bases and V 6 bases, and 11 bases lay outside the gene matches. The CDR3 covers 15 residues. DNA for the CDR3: TGTGCCAGCAGCTCGGGACAGCGGTCGTTCAATGAGCAGTTCTTC. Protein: CASSSGQRSFNEQFF.

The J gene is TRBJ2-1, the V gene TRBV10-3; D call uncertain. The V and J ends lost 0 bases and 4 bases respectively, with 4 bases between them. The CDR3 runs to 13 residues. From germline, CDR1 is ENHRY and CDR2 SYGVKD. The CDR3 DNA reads TGTGCCATCAGTGAGTCTGGGTACAATGAGCAGTTCTTC. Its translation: CAISESGYNEQFF.

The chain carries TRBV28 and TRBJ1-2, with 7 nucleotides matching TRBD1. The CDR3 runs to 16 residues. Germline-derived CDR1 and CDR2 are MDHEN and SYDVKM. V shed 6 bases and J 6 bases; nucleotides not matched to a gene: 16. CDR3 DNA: TGTGCCAGCAGAAAAGGAAGGGCGACAGGGTACCATGGCTACACCTTC. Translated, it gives CASRKGRATGYHGYTF.

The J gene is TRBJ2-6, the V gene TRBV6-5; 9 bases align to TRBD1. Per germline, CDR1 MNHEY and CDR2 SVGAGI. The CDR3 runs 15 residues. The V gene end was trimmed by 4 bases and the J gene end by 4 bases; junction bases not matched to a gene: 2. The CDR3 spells CASSSQGAGANVLTF. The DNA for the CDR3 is TGTGCCAGCAGTTCACAGGGGGCAGGGGCCAACGTCCTGACTTTC.

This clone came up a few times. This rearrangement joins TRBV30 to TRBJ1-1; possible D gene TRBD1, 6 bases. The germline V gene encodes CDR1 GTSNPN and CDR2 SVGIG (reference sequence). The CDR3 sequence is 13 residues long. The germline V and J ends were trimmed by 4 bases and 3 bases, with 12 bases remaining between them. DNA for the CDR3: TGTGCCTGGACGGGGGACATAGACACTGAAGCTTTCTTT. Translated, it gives CAWTGDIDTEAFF.

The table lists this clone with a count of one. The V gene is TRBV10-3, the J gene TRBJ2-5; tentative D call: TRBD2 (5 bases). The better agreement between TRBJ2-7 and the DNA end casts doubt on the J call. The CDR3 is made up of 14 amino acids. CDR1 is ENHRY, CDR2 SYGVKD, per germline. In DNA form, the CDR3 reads TGTGCCATCACCCCGGAGCGGCTCTCCTACGAGCAGTACTTC. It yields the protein CAITPERLSYEQYF.

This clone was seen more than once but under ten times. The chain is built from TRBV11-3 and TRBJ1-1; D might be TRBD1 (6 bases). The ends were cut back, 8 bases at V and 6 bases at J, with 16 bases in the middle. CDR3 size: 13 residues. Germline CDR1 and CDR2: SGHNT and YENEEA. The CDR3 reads CASARTGMAEAFF. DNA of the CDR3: TGTGCCAGCGCTCGCACAGGGATGGCTGAAGCTTTCTTT. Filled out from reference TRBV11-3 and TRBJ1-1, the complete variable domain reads EAGVVQSPRYKIIEKKQPVAFWCNPISGHNTLYWYLQNLGQGPELLIRYENEEAVDDSQLPKDRFSAERLKGVDSTLKIQPAELGDSAVYLCASARTGMAEAFFGQGTRLTVV.

The CDR3 DNA follows: TGCGCCAGCAGTCAAGATTGTTATATCACGAGCACAGATACGCAGTATTTT. This codes for CASSQDCYITSTDTQYF. The rearrangement joins TRBV23-1 to TRBJ2-3; D remains ambiguous. TRBV23-1 is assigned to the ORF class and has an uncertain function. The CDR3 contains 17 residues. Trimming took off 2 bases at V and 0 bases at J, with 15 bases between the two ends.

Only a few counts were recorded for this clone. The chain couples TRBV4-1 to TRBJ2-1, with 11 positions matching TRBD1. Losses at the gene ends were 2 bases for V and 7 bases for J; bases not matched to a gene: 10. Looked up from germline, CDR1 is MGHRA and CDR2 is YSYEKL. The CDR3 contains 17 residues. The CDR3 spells CASSQSNGQGAGNEQFF. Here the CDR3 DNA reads TGCGCCAGCAGCCAATCAAACGGACAGGGGGCGGGGAATGAGCAGTTCTTC.

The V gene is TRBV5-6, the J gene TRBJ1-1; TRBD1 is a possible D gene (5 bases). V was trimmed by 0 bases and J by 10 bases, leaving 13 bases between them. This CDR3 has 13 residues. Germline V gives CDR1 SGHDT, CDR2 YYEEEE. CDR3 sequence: CASSLEGTGRAFF. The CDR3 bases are TGTGCCAGCAGCTTGGAAGGGACGGGGAGAGCTTTCTTT.

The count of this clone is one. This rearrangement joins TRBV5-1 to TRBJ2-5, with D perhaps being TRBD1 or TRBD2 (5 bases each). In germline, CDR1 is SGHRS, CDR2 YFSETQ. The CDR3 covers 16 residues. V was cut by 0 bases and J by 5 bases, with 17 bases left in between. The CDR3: CASSLVGSGPWETQYF. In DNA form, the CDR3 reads TGCGCCAGCAGCTTGGTCGGATCGGGACCATGGGAGACCCAGTACTTC. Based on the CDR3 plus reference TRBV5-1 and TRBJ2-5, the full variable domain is KAGVTQTPRYLIKTRGQQVTLSCSPISGHRSVSWYQQTPGQGLQFLFEYFSETQRNKGNFPGRFSGRQFSNSRSEMNVSTLELGDSALYLCASSLVGSGPWETQYFGPGTRLLVL.

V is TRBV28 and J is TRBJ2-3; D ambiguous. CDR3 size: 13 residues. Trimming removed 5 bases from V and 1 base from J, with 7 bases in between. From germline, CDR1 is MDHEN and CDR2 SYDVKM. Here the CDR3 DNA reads TGTGCCAGCAGTATTCCCCGCACAGATACGCAGTATTTT. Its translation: CASSIPRTDTQYF.

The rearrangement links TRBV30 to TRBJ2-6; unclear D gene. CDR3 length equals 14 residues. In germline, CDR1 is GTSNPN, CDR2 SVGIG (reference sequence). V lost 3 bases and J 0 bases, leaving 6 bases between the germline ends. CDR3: CAWSEPSGANVLTF. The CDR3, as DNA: TGTGCCTGGAGCGAACCCTCTGGGGCCAACGTCCTGACTTTC.

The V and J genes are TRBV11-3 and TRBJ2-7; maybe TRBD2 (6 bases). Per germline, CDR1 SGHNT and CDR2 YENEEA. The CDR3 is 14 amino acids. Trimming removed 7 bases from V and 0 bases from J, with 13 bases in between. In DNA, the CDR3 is TGTGCCAGCAAAATAGCGGCTATCTCCTACGAGCAGTACTTC. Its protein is CASKIAAISYEQYF.

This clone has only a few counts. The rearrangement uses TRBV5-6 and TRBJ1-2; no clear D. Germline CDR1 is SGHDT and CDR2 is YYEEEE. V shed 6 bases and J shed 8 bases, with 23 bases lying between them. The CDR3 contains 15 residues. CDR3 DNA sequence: TGTGCCAGCATCCTCGTATCGGCCCTACCGTCCGGCTACACCTTC. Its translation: CASILVSALPSGYTF.

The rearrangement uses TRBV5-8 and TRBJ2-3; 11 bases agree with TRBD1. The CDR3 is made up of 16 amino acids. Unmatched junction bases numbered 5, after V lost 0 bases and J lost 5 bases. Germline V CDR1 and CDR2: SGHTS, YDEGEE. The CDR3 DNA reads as TGTGCCAGCAGCTTGGGGGACAGGGGGAATGGAGATACGCAGTATTTT. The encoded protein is CASSLGDRGNGDTQYF.

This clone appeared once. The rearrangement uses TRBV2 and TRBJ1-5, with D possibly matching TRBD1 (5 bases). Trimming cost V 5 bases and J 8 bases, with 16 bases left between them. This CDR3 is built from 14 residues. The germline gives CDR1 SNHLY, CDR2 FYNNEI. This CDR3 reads CASSTRRQHEPQHF. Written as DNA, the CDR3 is TGTGCCAGCAGTACCCGGAGACAGCATGAGCCCCAGCATTTT.

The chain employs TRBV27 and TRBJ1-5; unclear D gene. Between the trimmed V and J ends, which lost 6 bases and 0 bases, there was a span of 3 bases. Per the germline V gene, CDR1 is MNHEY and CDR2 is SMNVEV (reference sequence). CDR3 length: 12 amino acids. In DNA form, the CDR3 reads TGTGCCAGCAGGCATAGCAATCAGCCCCAGCATTTT. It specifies CASRHSNQPQHF.

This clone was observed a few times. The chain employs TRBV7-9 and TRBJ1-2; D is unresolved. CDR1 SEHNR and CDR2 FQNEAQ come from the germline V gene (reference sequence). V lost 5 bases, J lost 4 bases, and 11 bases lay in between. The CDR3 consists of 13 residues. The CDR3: CASSPLDLYGYTF. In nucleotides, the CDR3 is TGTGCCAGCAGCCCCCTGGACCTCTATGGCTACACCTTC.

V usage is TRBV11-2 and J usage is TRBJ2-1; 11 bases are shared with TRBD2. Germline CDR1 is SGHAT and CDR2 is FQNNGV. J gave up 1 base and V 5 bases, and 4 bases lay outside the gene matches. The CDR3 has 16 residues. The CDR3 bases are TGTGCCAGCAGCCGACTAGCGGGGTTTTCCTACAATGAGCAGTTCTTC. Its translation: CASSRLAGFSYNEQFF.

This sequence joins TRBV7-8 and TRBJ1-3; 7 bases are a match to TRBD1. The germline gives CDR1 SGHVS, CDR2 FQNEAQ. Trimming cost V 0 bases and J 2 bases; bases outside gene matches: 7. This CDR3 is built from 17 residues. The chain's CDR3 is CASSLARQGVAGNTIYF. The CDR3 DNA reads TGTGCCAGCAGCTTAGCCCGGCAGGGGGTTGCTGGAAACACCATATATTTT.

Here the CDR3 DNA reads TGTGCCAGCAGTGAAACGGGGTGGGACAATCAGCCCCAGCATTTT. Protein: CASSETGWDNQPQHF. The chain joins TRBV25-1 to TRBJ1-5; no clear D gene. V lost 2 bases and J lost 3, with 11 bases in between. This CDR3 region has 15 residues. Germline CDR1 MGHDK, CDR2 SYGVNS.

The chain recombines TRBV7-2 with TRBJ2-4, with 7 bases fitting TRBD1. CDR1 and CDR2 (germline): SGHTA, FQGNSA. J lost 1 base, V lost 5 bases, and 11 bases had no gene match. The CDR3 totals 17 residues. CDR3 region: CASSAQTGLGAKNIQYF. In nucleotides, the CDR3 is TGTGCCAGCAGCGCCCAGACAGGGCTGGGGGCCAAAAACATTCAGTACTTC.

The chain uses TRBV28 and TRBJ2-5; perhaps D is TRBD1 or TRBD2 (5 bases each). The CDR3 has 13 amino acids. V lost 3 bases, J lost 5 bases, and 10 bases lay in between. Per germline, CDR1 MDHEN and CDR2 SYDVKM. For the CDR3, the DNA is TGTGCCAGCAGTTTGGGGGAGCGGGAGACCCAGTACTTC. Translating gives CASSLGERETQYF.

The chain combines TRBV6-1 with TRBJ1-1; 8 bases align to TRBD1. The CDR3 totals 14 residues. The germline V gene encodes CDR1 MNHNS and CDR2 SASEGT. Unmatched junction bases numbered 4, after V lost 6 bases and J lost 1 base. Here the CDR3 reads CASRKGQENTEAFF. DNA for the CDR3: TGTGCCAGCAGGAAGGGACAGGAGAACACTGAAGCTTTCTTT.

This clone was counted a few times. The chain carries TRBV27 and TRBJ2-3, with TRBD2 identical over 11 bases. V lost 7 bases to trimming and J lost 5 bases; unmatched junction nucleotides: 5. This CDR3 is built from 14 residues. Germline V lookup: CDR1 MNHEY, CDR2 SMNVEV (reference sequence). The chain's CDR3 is CASKLAGVVDTQYF. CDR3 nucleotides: TGTGCCAGCAAACTAGCGGGAGTGGTAGATACGCAGTATTTT.

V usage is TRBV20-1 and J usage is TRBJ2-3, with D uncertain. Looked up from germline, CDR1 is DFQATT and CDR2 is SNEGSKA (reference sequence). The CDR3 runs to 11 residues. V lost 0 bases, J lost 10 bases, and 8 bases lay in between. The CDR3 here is CSAREDGAQYF. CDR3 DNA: TGCAGTGCTAGAGAAGACGGTGCGCAGTATTTT.

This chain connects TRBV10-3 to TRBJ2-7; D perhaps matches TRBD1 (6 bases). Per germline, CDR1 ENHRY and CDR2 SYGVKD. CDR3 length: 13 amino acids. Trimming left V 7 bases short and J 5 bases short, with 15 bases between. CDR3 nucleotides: TGTGCCATCAAGGACAGTGTGATGGACGAGCAGTACTTC. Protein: CAIKDSVMDEQYF.

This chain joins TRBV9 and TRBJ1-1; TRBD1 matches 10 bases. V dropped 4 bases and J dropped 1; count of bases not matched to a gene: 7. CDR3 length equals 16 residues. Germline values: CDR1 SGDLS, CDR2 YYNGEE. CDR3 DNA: TGTGCCAGCAGCTCTACCGACAGGGGGCGGAACACTGAAGCTTTCTTT. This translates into CASSSTDRGRNTEAFF.

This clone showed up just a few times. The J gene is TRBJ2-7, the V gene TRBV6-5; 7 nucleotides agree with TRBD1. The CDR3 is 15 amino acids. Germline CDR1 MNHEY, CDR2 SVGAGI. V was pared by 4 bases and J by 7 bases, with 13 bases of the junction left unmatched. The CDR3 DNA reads TGTGCCAGCAGTTCCTACAGGGGCCAGCCTAAGGAGCAGTACTTC. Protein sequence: CASSSYRGQPKEQYF.

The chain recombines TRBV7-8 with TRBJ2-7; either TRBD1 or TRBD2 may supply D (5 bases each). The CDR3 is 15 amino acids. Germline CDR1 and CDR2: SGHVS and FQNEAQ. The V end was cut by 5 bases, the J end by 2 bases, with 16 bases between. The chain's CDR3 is CASSDRDPGPYEQYF. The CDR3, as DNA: TGTGCCAGCAGCGACCGGGACCCAGGCCCCTACGAGCAGTACTTC.